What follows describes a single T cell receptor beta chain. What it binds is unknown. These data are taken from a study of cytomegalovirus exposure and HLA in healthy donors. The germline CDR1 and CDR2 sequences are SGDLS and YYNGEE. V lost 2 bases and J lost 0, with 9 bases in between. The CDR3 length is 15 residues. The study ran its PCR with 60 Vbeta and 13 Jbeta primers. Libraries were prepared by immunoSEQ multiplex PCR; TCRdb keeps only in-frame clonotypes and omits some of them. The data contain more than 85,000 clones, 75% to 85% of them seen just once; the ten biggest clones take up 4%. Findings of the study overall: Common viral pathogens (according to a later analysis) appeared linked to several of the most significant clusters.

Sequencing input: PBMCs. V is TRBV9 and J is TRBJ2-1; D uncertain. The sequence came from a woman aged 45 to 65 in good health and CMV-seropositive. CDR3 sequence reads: CASSVNSLSYNEQFF. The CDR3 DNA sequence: TGTGCCAGCAGCGTGAACTCGCTCTCCTACAATGAGCAGTTCTTC.